A single sample gave rise to the 29 T cell receptor delta chains below, sequenced in a study of gamma-delta chains in newborns, infants, children. TCRdb re-called the reads using CATT. This sample has roughly 3,100 delta-chain clones; roughly 50% occur once, and the top ten carry about 6%. Sequencing was done on a sample of blood. The receptors shown here come from a child who received the measles vaccine.

Notes on this clone: A far larger clone is a single base away, which makes a read error likely. The CDR3 nucleotides read TGTGCCTGTGACACCTGGGGGGCAGCACAACTCTTCTTT. Translated, it gives CACDTWGAAQLFF. This chain uses TRDV2 with TRDJ2, with a possible D match to TRDD3 (6 bases). V was shortened by 0 bases and J by 6 bases, with 7 bases between the two germline ends. The CDR3 covers 13 residues. Germline lookup yields CDR1 GEAIGNYY and CDR2 EKD.

This clone was detected only a few times. This CDR3 is also generated by other DNA sequences in the sample. J is TRDJ1 and V is TRDV2; D is perhaps TRDD3 (6 bases). Per the germline V gene, CDR1 is GEAIGNYY and CDR2 is EKD. This CDR3 contains 18 residues. V lost 2 bases and J lost 1, with 22 bases in between. The CDR3, as DNA: TGTGCCTGTGACATTATGGGGACCGGTCGGGATATCACCGATAAACTCATCTTT. This sequence encodes CACDIMGTGRDITDKLIF.

With respect to this clone: This may come from a read error, since a much larger clone is one base off. Within the sample, other DNA sequences also encode this same CDR3. This rearrangement joins TRAV29/DV5 to TRDJ1, with TRDD2 identical over 9 bases. Germline loops: CDR1 NSMFDY, CDR2 ISSIKDK. This CDR3 comprises 21 residues. The junction had 26 bases not matched to a gene; V was cut back by 5 bases and J by 0 bases. The CDR3 here is CAASLPTPMATGASYTDKLIF. CDR3 coding DNA: TGTGCAGCTAGCCTTCCTACGCCCATGGCTACTGGGGCCTCGTACACCGATAAACTCATCTTT.

A note on this clone: With a much larger clone just one base away, this may be a read error. The chain is built from TRDV2 and TRDJ2, with TRDD3 matching 10 bases. CDR1 GEAIGNYY and CDR2 EKD come from the germline V gene. This CDR3 is 15 amino acids long. CDR3 DNA sequence: TGTGCCTGTGACACGGCGGGGGGATACGTGGCACGACTCTTCTTT. Translating gives CACDTAGGYVARLFF.

This clone was observed once. This sequence is one base from a far larger clone and is likely a read error. The sample has other DNA sequences that encode this CDR3 too. This chain joins TRDV2 and TRDJ1; 12 bases fit TRDD3. In germline, CDR1 is GEAIGNYY, CDR2 EKD. CDR3 length equals 17 residues. CDR3 DNA: TGTGCCTGTGACACCGTACTGGGGGATACTGTAACCGACAAACTCATCTTT. Protein product: CACDTVLGDTVTDKLIF.

This clone is medium-sized (0.01 to 0.1%) within its sample. V and J are TRDV2 and TRDJ1; D perhaps matches TRDD3 (6 bases). Trimming shortened V by 3 bases and J by 4 bases, and 14 bases separated the two germline ends. From germline, CDR1 is GEAIGNYY and CDR2 EKD. CDR3 length equals 14 residues. CDR3 coding DNA: TGTGCCTGTGACGCTGTCGTACTGGGCGATAAACTCATCTTT. It yields the protein CACDAVVLGDKLIF.

This clone was picked up a small number of times. A much larger clonotype is one base distant, so this may be a read error. V usage is TRDV2 and J usage is TRDJ3; 10 bases agree with TRDD3. The CDR3 consists of 17 residues. The V gene's germline CDR1 is GEAIGNYY and CDR2 EKD. The chain's CDR3 is CACDTTGGSWNTRQMFF. For the CDR3, the DNA is TGTGCCTGTGACACCACTGGGGGATCCTGGAACACCCGACAGATGTTTTTC.

This clone is categorized as medium-sized. The chain has TRDV1 and TRDJ1; TRDD3 aligns across 10 bases. CDR1 and CDR2 from the germline V gene are TSWWSYY and QGS. J lost 0 bases, V lost 0 bases, and 22 bases had no gene match. The CDR3 extends over 23 amino acids. The CDR3, as DNA: TGTGCTCTTGGGGAACTATTATCTCCGAAGGGGGATACGCTAGTTGTGTACACCGATAAACTCATCTTT. Translation gives CALGELLSPKGDTLVVYTDKLIF.

Comments on this clone: A single base separates this from a much larger clone, so it may be a read error. This chain joins TRDV2 and TRDJ1; D perhaps matches TRDD3 (6 bases). Germline V gives CDR1 GEAIGNYY, CDR2 EKD. The CDR3 runs to 17 residues. CDR3 region: CACDTVGGPSYTDKPIF. The DNA of the CDR3 is TGTGCCTGTGACACCGTAGGGGGACCCTCGTACACCGATAAACCCATCTTT.

This clone was found a few times. A read error may be the cause here, since a much bigger clone is one base away. The chain joins TRDV2 to TRDJ2; 10 nucleotides line up with TRDD3. The CDR3 contains 14 residues. Germline CDR1 is GEAIGNYY and CDR2 is EKD. The CDR3 DNA sequence: TGTGCCTGTGACAACTGGGGGATGACAGCACAACCCTTCTTT. Translation: CACDNWGMTAQPFF.

Comments on this clone: Since a much larger clone is just one base distant, this may be a read error. This chain links TRDV1 with TRDJ1, with 7 positions matching TRDD2. Per the germline V gene, CDR1 is TSWWSYY and CDR2 is QGS. The CDR3 contains 20 residues. The V and J ends lost 4 bases and 0 bases, in that order; junction bases with no gene match: 20. This CDR3 is CALGGRFPTLEPIYTDKLIF. DNA of the CDR3: TGTGCTCTTGGGGGACGATTTCCTACGTTGGAACCAATCTACACCGATAAACTCATCTTT.

Only one count was recorded for this clone. Being one base from a much bigger clone, this may be a read error. This sequence joins TRDV2 and TRDJ1; no clear D. The CDR3 length is 18 residues. V shed 2 bases and J shed 0 bases, with 21 bases lying between them. Germline V gives CDR1 GEAIGNYY, CDR2 EKD. Written as DNA, the CDR3 is TGTGCCTGTGACAGGGTGCCCGGAGCGGGAGTCTACACCGATAAACTCATCTTT. Translated, it gives CACDRVPGAGVYTDKLIF.

This clone has more than one count but fewer than ten. A much larger clone sits a single nucleotide away, making a read error possible. The sample has other DNA sequences that encode this CDR3 too. The chain is built from TRDV2 and TRDJ3; the D gene is possibly TRDD3 (6 bases). CDR1 GEAIGNYY and CDR2 EKD come from the germline V gene. The CDR3 has 18 residues. V lost 0 bases and J 0 bases, leaving 11 bases between the germline ends. The CDR3 DNA reads as TGTGCCTGTGACACCTGGGGGTCCAGCTCCTGGGACACCCGACAGATGTTTTTC. As protein: CACDTWGSSSWDTRQMFF.

By sample share, this clone is medium-sized. The rearrangement joins TRDV2 to TRDJ1; 11 nucleotides align to TRDD3. CDR3 length equals 14 residues. CDR1 and CDR2 (germline): GEAIGNYY, EKD. After removal of 5 bases from V and 0 bases from J, the junction contained 1 base not matched to a gene. The CDR3 spells CACVGDTYTDKLIF. The DNA for the CDR3 is TGTGCCTGTGTGGGGGATACGTACACCGATAAACTCATCTTT.

Details on this clone: Other DNA sequences in the sample encode the same CDR3. J is TRDJ3 and V is TRDV2; 11 bases agree with TRDD3. V shed 1 base and J 0 bases; nucleotides not matched to a gene: 4. The CDR3 contains 19 residues. Germline CDR1 GEAIGNYY, CDR2 EKD. The CDR3 spells CACDTYWGISSWDTRQMFF. The CDR3 coding sequence is TGTGCCTGTGACACGTACTGGGGGATAAGCTCCTGGGACACCCGACAGATGTTTTTC.

The V gene is TRDV2, the J gene TRDJ1; D is undetermined. The CDR3 covers 14 residues. Germline V CDR1 and CDR2: GEAIGNYY, EKD. Trimming stripped 1 base from V and 10 bases from J, with 18 bases between. The CDR3 sequence is CACDTLGGTAALIF. CDR3 nucleotide sequence: TGTGCCTGTGACACTCTAGGCGGGACTGCTGCACTCATCTTT.

This clone was seen a few times. The rearrangement links TRDV1 to TRDJ1, with 8 bases identical to TRDD3. CDR3 size: 19 residues. The ends lost 0 bases at V and 0 bases at J; junction bases unmatched: 12. Germline CDR1 reads TSWWSYY; CDR2 reads QGS. The CDR3 spells CALGELIPSWGIYTDKLIF. The CDR3 region has the DNA TGTGCTCTTGGGGAACTGATCCCCTCGTGGGGGATCTACACCGATAAACTCATCTTT.

Points on this clone: A read error may be the cause here, since a much bigger clone is one base away. This rearrangement joins TRDV2 to TRDJ3, with 8 bases fitting TRDD3. The CDR3 contains 18 residues. Germline CDR1 and CDR2: GEAIGNYY and EKD. In DNA, the CDR3 is TGTGCCTGTGACCTTACTGGGGGTATCTCCTGGGACACCCGACAGACGTTTTTC. Its translation: CACDLTGGISWDTRQTFF.

J is TRDJ1 and V is TRDV3; D perhaps matches TRDD3 (6 bases). V was shortened by 3 bases and J by 1 base, with 30 bases between the two germline ends. This CDR3 is 19 amino acids long. In germline, CDR1 is TVYSNPD, CDR2 GDNSRS (reference sequence). The CDR3: CALESSWSGDHRGTDKLIF. The CDR3 coding sequence is TGTGCCTTGGAAAGTTCTTGGTCTGGGGACCACCGGGGCACCGATAAACTCATCTTT.

The rearrangement joins TRDV2 to TRDJ1, with D perhaps matching TRDD3 (6 bases). There are 17 residues in the CDR3. Germline V gene sequence: CDR1 GEAIGNYY, CDR2 EKD. V was shortened by 3 bases and J by 0 bases, with 19 bases between the two germline ends. In DNA, the CDR3 is TGTGCCTGTGACCCCCTACTAGGGGATCTGTACACCGATAAACTCATCTTT. As protein: CACDPLLGDLYTDKLIF.

The chain combines TRDV2 with TRDJ2; 8 nucleotides match TRDD3. With 3 bases clipped from V and 4 bases from J, the junction kept 12 bases outside the gene matches. CDR1 and CDR2 (germline): GEAIGNYY, EKD. CDR3 length: 17 residues. CDR3 bases: TGTGCCTGTGACCCCCTACTGGGGGGTAAAGGGACAGCACAACTCTTCTTT. Its protein is CACDPLLGGKGTAQLFF.

The rearrangement joins TRDV2 to TRDJ3; D possibly corresponds to TRDD3 (6 bases). V lost 2 bases and J 0 bases, leaving 13 bases between the germline ends. Germline V lookup: CDR1 GEAIGNYY, CDR2 EKD. The CDR3 runs to 18 residues. The CDR3 loop reads CACDIGDFFSWDTRQMFF. CDR3 DNA sequence: TGTGCCTGTGACATTGGGGATTTTTTCTCCTGGGACACCCGACAGATGTTTTTC.

The J gene is TRDJ1, the V gene TRDV2; 8 bases are a match to TRDD3. Germline V gene sequence: CDR1 GEAIGNYY, CDR2 EKD. V dropped 1 base and J dropped 0; count of bases not matched to a gene: 9. The CDR3 is 17 residues long. CDR3 region: CACDTCWGNKYTDKLIF. CDR3 coding DNA: TGTGCCTGTGACACATGCTGGGGGAATAAGTACACCGATAAACTCATCTTT.

This chain joins TRDV2 and TRDJ3, with a possible D match to TRDD3 (5 bases). Germline V gene lookup returns CDR1 GEAIGNYY and CDR2 EKD. V was clipped by 0 bases and J by 0 bases, with 11 bases between them. This CDR3 is built from 18 residues. As DNA, the CDR3 is TGTGCCTGTGACACCGCTGGGCGCCGCTCCTGGGACACCCGACAGATGTTTTTC. It codes for CACDTAGRRSWDTRQMFF.

In the case of this clone: A much larger clone is a single base away; this may be a read error. V and J are TRDV2 and TRDJ3, with 9 bases matching TRDD3. Trimming removed 4 bases from V and 0 bases from J; junction bases left unmatched: 9. The CDR3 runs 19 residues. Germline V gene sequence: CDR1 GEAIGNYY, CDR2 EKD. CDR3 protein: CACDSGGCRSSWDTRQMFF. The CDR3 DNA reads as TGTGCCTGTGATTCTGGGGGATGCCGAAGCTCCTGGGACACCCGACAGATGTTTTTC.

About this clone: With a much larger clone just one base away, this may be a read error. DNA for the CDR3: TGTGCCTGTGACCCCGTACTGGGGACCGATAAACTCATCTTT. Protein product: CACDPVLGTDKLIF. The rearrangement links TRDV2 to TRDJ1; TRDD3 aligns across 7 bases. Trimming removed 3 bases from V and 2 bases from J; junction bases left unmatched: 5. This CDR3 comprises 14 residues. Germline CDR1 GEAIGNYY, CDR2 EKD.

As to this clone: Only one base separates this from a far larger clonotype, so it likely reflects a read error. The rearrangement links TRDV2 to TRDJ3; weak D call: TRDD3 (5 bases). Per the germline V gene, CDR1 is GEAIGNYY and CDR2 is EKD. CDR3 length: 13 residues. CDR3 amino acids: CACDTWGTRQMFF. DNA of the CDR3: TGTGCCTGTGACACCTGGGGCACCCGACAGATGTTTTTC.

With respect to this clone: Since a far larger clone is one base different, this is likely a read error. The genes are TRDV2 and TRDJ1; TRDD3 aligns across 12 bases. Germline-derived CDR1 and CDR2 are GEAIGNYY and EKD. The CDR3 sequence is 15 residues long. V trimming: 2 bases; J trimming: 4 bases; junction bases outside the gene matches: 4. The DNA of the CDR3 is TGTGCCTGTGACATACTGGGGGATACCGACGATAAACTCATCTTT. Translated, it gives CACDILGDTDDKLIF.

This clone is medium-sized by share. The chain joins TRDV1 to TRDJ1; 12 nucleotides line up with TRDD3. The CDR3 totals 23 residues. Per germline, CDR1 TSWWSYY and CDR2 QGS. Germline trimming cut 0 bases from V and 4 bases from J; bases unmatched to any gene: 24. CDR3 sequence: CALGELAGLREVLGDTLIDKLIF. The CDR3 DNA reads as TGTGCTCTTGGGGAACTCGCAGGTCTACGAGAGGTACTGGGGGATACTCTTATCGATAAACTCATCTTT.